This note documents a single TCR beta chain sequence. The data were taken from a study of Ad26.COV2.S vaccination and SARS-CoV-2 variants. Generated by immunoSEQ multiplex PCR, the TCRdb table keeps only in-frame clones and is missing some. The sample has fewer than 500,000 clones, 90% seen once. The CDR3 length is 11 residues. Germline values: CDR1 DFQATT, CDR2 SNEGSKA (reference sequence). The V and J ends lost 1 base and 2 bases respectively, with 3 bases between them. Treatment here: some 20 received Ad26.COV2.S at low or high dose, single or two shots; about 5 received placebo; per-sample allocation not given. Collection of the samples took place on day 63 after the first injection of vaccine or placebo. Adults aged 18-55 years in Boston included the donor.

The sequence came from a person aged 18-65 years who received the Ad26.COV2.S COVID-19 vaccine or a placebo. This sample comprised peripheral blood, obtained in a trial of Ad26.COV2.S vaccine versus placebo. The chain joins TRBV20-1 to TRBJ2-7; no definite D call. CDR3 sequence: CSARATYEQYF. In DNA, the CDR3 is TGCAGTGCTAGAGCCACCTACGAGCAGTACTTC.